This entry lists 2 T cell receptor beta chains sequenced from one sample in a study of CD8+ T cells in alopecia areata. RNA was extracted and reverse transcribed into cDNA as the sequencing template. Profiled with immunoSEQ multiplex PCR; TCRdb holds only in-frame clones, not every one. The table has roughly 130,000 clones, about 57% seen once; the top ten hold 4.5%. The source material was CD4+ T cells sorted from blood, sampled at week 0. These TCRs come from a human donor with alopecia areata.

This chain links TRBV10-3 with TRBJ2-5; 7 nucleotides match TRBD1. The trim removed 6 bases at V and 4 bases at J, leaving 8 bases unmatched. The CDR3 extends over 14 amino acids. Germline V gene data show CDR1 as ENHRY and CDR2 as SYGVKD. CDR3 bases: TGTGCCATCAGCAGGGACAGCCAAAGAGAGACCCAGTACTTC. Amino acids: CAISRDSQRETQYF.

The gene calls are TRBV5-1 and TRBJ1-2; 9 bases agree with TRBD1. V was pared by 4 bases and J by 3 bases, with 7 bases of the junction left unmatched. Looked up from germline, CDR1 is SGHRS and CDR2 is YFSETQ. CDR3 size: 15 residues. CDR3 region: CASSVATGGDYGYTF. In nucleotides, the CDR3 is TGCGCCAGCAGCGTGGCGACAGGGGGGGACTATGGCTACACCTTC.